One sample yielded the 19 T cell receptor beta chains listed below, sequenced in a study of blood T cell repertoires in COVID-19. Some clones are missing from TCRdb's copy, which holds only in-frame ones; the method was immunoSEQ multiplex PCR. The table shows fewer than 400,000 clones, with around 85% occurring only once. The source material was PBMCs or T cells enriched from blood (not recorded which). All receptors come from a woman in her 30s who had been exposed to COVID-19.

The gene calls are TRBV7-2 and TRBJ1-2; 9 positions agree with TRBD1. This CDR3 has 17 amino acids. Germline V lookup: CDR1 SGHTA, CDR2 FQGNSA. Unmatched junction bases numbered 10, after V lost 1 base and J lost 4 bases. The CDR3 sequence: CASSLGTRTGAGYGYTF. As DNA, the CDR3 is TGTGCCAGCAGCTTAGGAACCAGGACAGGGGCTGGCTATGGCTACACCTTC.

The chain links TRBV5-4 to TRBJ2-7; 8 nucleotides line up with TRBD1. Germline CDR1 is SGHNT and CDR2 is YYREEE (reference sequence). The CDR3 is 12 amino acids. Trimming removed 4 bases from V and 3 bases from J; junction bases left unmatched: 0. The CDR3 nucleotides read TGTGCCAGCAGCGGACAGGGCTACGAGCAGTACTTC. It translates to CASSGQGYEQYF.

The rearrangement joins TRBV7-9 to TRBJ1-2, with a possible D match to TRBD1 (6 bases). Germline CDR1 and CDR2: SEHNR and FQNEAQ (reference sequence). Trimming stripped 5 bases from V and 2 bases from J, with 15 bases between. This CDR3 contains 15 residues. The CDR3 DNA sequence: TGTGCCAGCAGCAGGCCGGGACAAAAGAACTATGGCTACACCTTC. Translation gives CASSRPGQKNYGYTF.

This clone was detected a few times. V usage is TRBV11-3 and J usage is TRBJ1-3; possible D gene TRBD1, 6 bases. Trimming removed 5 bases at V and 2 bases at J, with 19 bases between. The CDR3 loop spans 17 amino acids. From germline, CDR1 is SGHNT and CDR2 YENEEA. This chain's CDR3 is CASSHRGGTLTGNTIYF. DNA for the CDR3: TGTGCCAGCAGCCATAGAGGGGGAACATTAACTGGAAACACCATATATTTT.

The sample holds a few counts of this clone. The genes are TRBV7-2 and TRBJ1-6, with unresolved D. The germline gives CDR1 SGHTA, CDR2 FQGNSA. Trimming took 5 bases from V and 0 from J, leaving 17 bases between them. This CDR3 is 18 amino acids long. DNA for the CDR3: TGTGCCAGCAGCCCCAGTCGCAGCGGGAGCTCCTATAATTCACCCCTCCACTTT. Protein product: CASSPSRSGSSYNSPLHF.

The chain couples TRBV5-1 to TRBJ2-3, with D maybe TRBD2 (6 bases). The V end was cut by 7 bases, the J end by 3 bases, with 15 bases between. The CDR3 is 14 amino acids. Germline-derived CDR1 and CDR2 are SGHRS and YFSETQ. The CDR3 region is CASWLEGGTDTQYF. As DNA, the CDR3 is TGCGCCAGCTGGCTTGAGGGAGGTACAGATACGCAGTATTTT.

There are a few counts of this clone. The chain is built from TRBV18 and TRBJ2-5; 10 bases are a match to TRBD2. CDR1 KGHSH and CDR2 LQKENI come from the germline V gene. The CDR3 consists of 16 residues. With V trimmed by 3 bases and J by 2 bases, 6 bases remained unmatched. The CDR3 reads CASSPSSGGRQETQYF. The CDR3 nucleotides are TGTGCCAGCTCACCCTCTAGCGGGGGTAGGCAAGAGACCCAGTACTTC.

The table lists this clone with a count of one. The V and J genes are TRBV5-1 and TRBJ2-7; 10 bases are a match to TRBD2. There are 14 residues in the CDR3. J lost 2 bases, V lost 4 bases, and 3 bases had no gene match. CDR1 and CDR2 (germline): SGHRS, YFSETQ. The CDR3 here is CASSTSGGAYEQYF. As DNA, the CDR3 is TGCGCCAGCAGCACCAGCGGGGGGGCCTACGAGCAGTACTTC.

The chain is built from TRBV6-5 and TRBJ2-5; 7 bases fit TRBD1. CDR3 length: 13 amino acids. CDR1 is MNHEY and CDR2 is SVGAGI in the germline V gene. V trimming: 5 bases; J trimming: 4 bases; junction bases outside the gene matches: 4. The CDR3 loop reads CASSTWTGETQYF. Here the CDR3 DNA reads TGTGCCAGCAGTACGTGGACAGGAGAGACCCAGTACTTC.

This clone was seen only a few times. The chain links TRBV19 to TRBJ1-1; no clear D. CDR1 LNHDA and CDR2 SQIVND come from the germline V gene (reference sequence). The V end lost 9 bases, the J end lost 2 bases, and 13 bases lay between the germline ends. The CDR3 is made up of 13 amino acids. The CDR3 loop is CASSQATNTEAFF. DNA of the CDR3: TGTGCCAGCAGTCAGGCCACAAACACTGAAGCTTTCTTT.

The V call is TRBV7-9, the J call TRBJ1-5; the match to TRBD1 covers 7 bases. Germline lookup yields CDR1 SEHNR and CDR2 FQNEAQ (reference sequence). CDR3 size: 16 residues. V gave up 1 base and J gave up 0 bases; unmatched junction bases: 3. The DNA for the CDR3 is TGTGCCAGCAGCTTAGACAGGGGATATAGCAATCAGCCCCAGCATTTT. Translating gives CASSLDRGYSNQPQHF.

The chain recombines TRBV28 with TRBJ1-1, with TRBD1 as a possible D gene (5 bases). CDR1 and CDR2 (germline): MDHEN, SYDVKM. V was clipped by 11 bases and J by 5 bases, with 27 bases between them. This CDR3 contains 16 residues. CDR3 sequence: CAASVGGDRGATEAFF. DNA of the CDR3: TGTGCCGCGTCCGTCGGGGGTGACCGAGGGGCAACTGAAGCTTTCTTT.

The chain combines TRBV6-5 with TRBJ2-3, with D possibly matching TRBD2 (6 bases). Germline-derived CDR1 and CDR2 are MNHEY and SVGAGI. The CDR3 is 16 residues long. V lost 4 bases and J lost 6, with 20 bases in between. This CDR3 reads CASSLSPAGREDTQYF. In DNA form, the CDR3 reads TGTGCCAGCAGTTTAAGTCCGGCGGGAAGGGAGGATACGCAGTATTTT.

The J gene is TRBJ1-5, the V gene TRBV3-1 (or the pseudogene TRBV3-2), with TRBD1 identical over 8 bases. The CDR3 consists of 16 residues. Looked up from germline, CDR1 is LGHDT and CDR2 is YNNKEL (reference sequence). Trimming removed 1 base from V and 2 bases from J; junction bases left unmatched: 4. The CDR3 reads CASSQGQGQGNQPQHF. CDR3 DNA sequence: TGTGCCAGCAGCCAAGGCCAGGGACAGGGCAATCAGCCCCAGCATTTT.

V and J are TRBV28 and TRBJ2-1; 9 bases fit TRBD1. The CDR3 sequence is 16 residues long. The germline CDR1 and CDR2 sequences are MDHEN and SYDVKM. The trim removed 7 bases at V and 5 bases at J, leaving 12 bases unmatched. CDR3 nucleotides: TGTGCCAGCACCCCAGGGGGGGGACAGGGAAACAATGAGCAGTTCTTC. This codes for CASTPGGGQGNNEQFF.

This clone occurred once. The genes are TRBV28 and TRBJ2-3; 10 bases are a match to TRBD2. J gave up 0 bases and V 4 bases, and 19 bases lay outside the gene matches. The CDR3 length is 21 residues. Germline CDR1 and CDR2: MDHEN and SYDVKM. CDR3 DNA: TGTGCCAGCAGTTCAACCTTTTTCGCTAGCGGGAGAACCACTAGCACAGATACGCAGTATTTT. Protein sequence: CASSSTFFASGRTTSTDTQYF.

This rearrangement joins TRBV11-2 to TRBJ1-3; unclear D gene. The germline V gene encodes CDR1 SGHAT and CDR2 FQNNGV. V lost 0 bases and J lost 0, with 3 bases in between. There are 14 residues in the CDR3. This CDR3 reads CASSLDNSGNTIYF. CDR3 DNA sequence: TGTGCCAGCAGCTTAGATAACTCTGGAAACACCATATATTTT.

This clone was counted between two and nine times. The gene calls are TRBV2 and TRBJ1-1; the D gene is possibly TRBD1 (5 bases). Germline CDR1 and CDR2: SNHLY and FYNNEI. V was trimmed by 4 bases and J by 3 bases, leaving 12 bases between them. CDR3 length: 14 amino acids. The CDR3 sequence is CASSGGGIHTEAFF. CDR3 DNA: TGTGCCAGCAGTGGGGGGGGTATTCACACTGAAGCTTTCTTT. Based on the CDR3 plus reference TRBV2 and TRBJ1-1, the full variable domain is EPEVTQTPSHQVTQMGQEVILRCVPISNHLYFYWYRQILGQKVEFLVSFYNNEISEKSEIFDDQFSVERPDGSNFTLKIRSTKLEDSAMYFCASSGGGIHTEAFFGQGTRLTVV.

The chain is built from TRBV6-5 and TRBJ2-1; 11 bases map to TRBD1. Unmatched junction bases numbered 4, after V lost 0 bases and J lost 9 bases. The CDR3 has 15 residues. Germline CDR1 is MNHEY and CDR2 is SVGAGI. The CDR3 sequence: CASSYSGQGASEQFF. CDR3 nucleotide sequence: TGTGCCAGCAGTTACTCTGGACAGGGGGCAAGTGAGCAGTTCTTC.